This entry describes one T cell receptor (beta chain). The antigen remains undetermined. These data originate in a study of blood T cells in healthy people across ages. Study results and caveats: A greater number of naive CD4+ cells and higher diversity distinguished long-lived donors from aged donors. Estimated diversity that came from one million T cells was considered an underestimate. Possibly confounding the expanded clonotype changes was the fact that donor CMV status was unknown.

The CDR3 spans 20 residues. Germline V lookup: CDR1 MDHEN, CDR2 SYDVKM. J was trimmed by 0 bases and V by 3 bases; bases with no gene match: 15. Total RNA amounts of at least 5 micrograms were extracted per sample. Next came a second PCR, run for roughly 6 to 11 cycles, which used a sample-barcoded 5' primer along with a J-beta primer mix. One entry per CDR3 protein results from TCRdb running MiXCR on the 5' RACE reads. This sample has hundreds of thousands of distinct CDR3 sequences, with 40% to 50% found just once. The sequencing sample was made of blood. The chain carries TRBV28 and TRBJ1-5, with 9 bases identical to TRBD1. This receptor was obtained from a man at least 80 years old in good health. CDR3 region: CASSLENRGRPLYSNQPQHF. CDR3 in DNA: TGTGCCAGCAGTTTGGAGAACAGGGGGCGGCCCCTATATAGCAATCAGCCCCAGCATTTT.